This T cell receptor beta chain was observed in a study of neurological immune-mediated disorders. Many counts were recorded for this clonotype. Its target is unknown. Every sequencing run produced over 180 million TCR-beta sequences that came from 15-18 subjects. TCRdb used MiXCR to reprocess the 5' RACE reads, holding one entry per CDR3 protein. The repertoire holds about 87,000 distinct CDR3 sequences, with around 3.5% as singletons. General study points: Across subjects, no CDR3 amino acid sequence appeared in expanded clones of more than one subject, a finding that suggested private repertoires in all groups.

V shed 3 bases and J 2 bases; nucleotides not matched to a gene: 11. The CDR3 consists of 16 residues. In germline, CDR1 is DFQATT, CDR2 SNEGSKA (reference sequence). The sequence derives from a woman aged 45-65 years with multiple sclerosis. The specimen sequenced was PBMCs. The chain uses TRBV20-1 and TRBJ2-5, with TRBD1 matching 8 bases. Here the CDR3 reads CSARPPQGARQETQYF. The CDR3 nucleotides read TGCAGTGCTAGGCCCCCGCAGGGGGCGAGACAAGAGACCCAGTACTTC.